This T cell receptor beta chain emerged from a study of T cells in Graves' hyperthyroidism and ophthalmopathy. Using RNA transcripts as the source, TCR beta CDR3 regions were amplified. The primer set for the first-round RT-PCR of the TCR CDR3 was HTBI. TCRdb used MiXCR to reprocess the multiplex PCR reads, holding one entry per CDR3 protein. The repertoire holds 370,000 or so distinct CDR3 sequences, with 15% to 19% as singletons. The CDR3 runs 14 residues. V was shortened by 3 bases and J by 4 bases, with 13 bases between the two germline ends. The germline V gene encodes CDR1 SGHDT and CDR2 YYEEEE. This clonotype was observed a few times.

This sequence joins TRBV5-6 and TRBJ2-5; D is unresolved. The source is a woman aged 18-29 years with Graves' hyperthyroidism that later progressed to Graves' ophthalmopathy. Sequencing was carried out using blood. CDR3 nucleotide sequence: TGTGCCAGCAGCTCCTCAGGCCCCCCAGAGACCCAGTACTTC. This translates into CASSSSGPPETQYF.